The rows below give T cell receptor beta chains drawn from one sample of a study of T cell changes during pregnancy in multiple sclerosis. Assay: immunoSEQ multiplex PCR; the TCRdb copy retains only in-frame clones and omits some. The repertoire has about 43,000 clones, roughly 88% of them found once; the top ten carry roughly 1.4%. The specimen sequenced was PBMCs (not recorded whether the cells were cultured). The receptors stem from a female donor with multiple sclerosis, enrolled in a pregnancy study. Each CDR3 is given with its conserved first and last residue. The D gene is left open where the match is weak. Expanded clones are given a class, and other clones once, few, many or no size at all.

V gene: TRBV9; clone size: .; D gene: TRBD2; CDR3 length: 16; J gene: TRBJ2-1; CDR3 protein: CASSSLGSGSHNEQFF; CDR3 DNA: TGTGCCAGCAGCAGCTTGGGTAGCGGGAGTCACAATGAGCAGTTCTTC
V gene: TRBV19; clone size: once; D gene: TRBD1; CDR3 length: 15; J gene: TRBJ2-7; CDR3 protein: CAISDPGQGLYEQYF; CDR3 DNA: TGTGCCATTTCAGACCCGGGACAGGGTCTCTACGAGCAGTACTTC
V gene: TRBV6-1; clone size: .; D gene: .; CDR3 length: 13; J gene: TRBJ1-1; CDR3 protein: CASTFKGNTEAFF; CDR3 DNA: TGTGCCAGCACATTCAAGGGGAACACTGAAGCTTTCTTT
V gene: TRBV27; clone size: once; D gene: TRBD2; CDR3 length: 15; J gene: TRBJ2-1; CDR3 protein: CASRLAGGPVDEQFF; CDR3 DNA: TGTGCCAGCAGGCTAGCGGGAGGGCCGGTCGATGAGCAGTTCTTC
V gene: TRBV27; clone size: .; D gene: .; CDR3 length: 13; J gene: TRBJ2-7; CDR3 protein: CASSYGGGREQYF; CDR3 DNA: TGTGCCAGCAGTTATGGGGGTGGTCGCGAGCAGTACTTC
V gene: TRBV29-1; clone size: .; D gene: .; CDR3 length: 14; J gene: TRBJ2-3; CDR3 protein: CSVDTGVGADTQYF; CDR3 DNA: TGCAGCGTTGATACAGGTGTTGGTGCAGATACGCAGTATTTT
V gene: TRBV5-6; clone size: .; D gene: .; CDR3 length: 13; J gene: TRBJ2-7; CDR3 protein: CASNLWGHYEQYF; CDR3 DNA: TGTGCCAGCAACCTTTGGGGTCACTACGAGCAGTACTTC
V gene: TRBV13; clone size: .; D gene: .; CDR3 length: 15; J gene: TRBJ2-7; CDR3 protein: CASSPSRGNTYEQYF; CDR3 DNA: TGTGCCAGCAGCCCTTCCCGCGGGAACACCTACGAGCAGTACTTC
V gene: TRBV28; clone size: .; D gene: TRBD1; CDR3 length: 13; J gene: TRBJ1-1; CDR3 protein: CASREQGSTEAFF; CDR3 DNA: TGTGCCAGCAGGGAACAGGGGAGCACTGAAGCTTTCTTT
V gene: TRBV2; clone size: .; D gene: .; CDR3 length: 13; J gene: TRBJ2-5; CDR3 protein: CASSRQESETQYF; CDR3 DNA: TGTGCCAGCAGCCGACAGGAGAGTGAGACCCAGTACTTC
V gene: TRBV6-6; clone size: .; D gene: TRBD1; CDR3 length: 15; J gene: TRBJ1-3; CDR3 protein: CASSYDRGLENTIYF; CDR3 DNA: TGTGCCAGCAGTTACGACAGGGGGCTTGAAAACACCATATATTTT
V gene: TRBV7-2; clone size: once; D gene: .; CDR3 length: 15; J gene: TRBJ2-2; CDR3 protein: CASSNRQAEAGELFF; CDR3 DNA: TGTGCCAGCAGCAACAGACAGGCCGAGGCCGGGGAGCTGTTTTTT
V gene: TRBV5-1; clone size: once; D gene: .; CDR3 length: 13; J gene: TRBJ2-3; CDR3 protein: CASSLGGTDTQYF; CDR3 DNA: TGCGCCAGCAGCTTGGGGGGCACAGATACGCAGTATTTT
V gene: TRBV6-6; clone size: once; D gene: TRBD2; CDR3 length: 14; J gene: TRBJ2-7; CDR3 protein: CASRGSSGIGEQYF; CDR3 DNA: TGTGCCAGCAGGGGCAGTAGCGGGATAGGTGAGCAGTACTTC
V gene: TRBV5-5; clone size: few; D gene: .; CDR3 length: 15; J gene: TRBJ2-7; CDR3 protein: CASSFGGTSYYEQYF; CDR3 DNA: TGTGCCAGCAGCTTCGGCGGGACGTCATACTACGAGCAGTACTTC
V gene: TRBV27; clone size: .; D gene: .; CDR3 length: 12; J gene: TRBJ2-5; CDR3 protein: CASSLHQETQYF; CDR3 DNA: TGTGCCAGCAGTTTACACCAAGAGACCCAGTACTTC
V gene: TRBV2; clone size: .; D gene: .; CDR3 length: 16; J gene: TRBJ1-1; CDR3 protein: CASKLEGIVVSTEAFF; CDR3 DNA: TGTGCCAGCAAATTGGAGGGGATTGTGGTTAGCACTGAAGCTTTCTTT